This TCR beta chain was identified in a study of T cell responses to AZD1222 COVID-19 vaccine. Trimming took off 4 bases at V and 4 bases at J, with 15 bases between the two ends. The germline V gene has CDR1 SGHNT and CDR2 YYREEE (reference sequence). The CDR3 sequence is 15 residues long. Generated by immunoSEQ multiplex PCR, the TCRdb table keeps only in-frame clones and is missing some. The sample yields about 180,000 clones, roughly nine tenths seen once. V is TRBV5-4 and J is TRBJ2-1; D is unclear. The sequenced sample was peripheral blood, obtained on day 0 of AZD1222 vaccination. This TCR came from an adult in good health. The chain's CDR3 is CASSPPPPTYNEQFF. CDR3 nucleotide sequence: TGTGCCAGCAGCCCTCCCCCTCCAACGTACAATGAGCAGTTCTTC.